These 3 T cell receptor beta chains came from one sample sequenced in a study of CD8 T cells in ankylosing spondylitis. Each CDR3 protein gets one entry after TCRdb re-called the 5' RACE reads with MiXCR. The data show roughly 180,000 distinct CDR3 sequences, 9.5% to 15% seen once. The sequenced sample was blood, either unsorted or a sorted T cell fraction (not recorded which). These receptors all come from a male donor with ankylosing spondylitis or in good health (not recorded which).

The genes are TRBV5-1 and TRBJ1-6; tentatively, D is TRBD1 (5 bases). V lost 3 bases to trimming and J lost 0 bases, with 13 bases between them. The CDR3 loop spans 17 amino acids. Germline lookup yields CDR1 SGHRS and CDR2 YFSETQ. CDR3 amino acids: CASSWDLLSSYNSPLHF. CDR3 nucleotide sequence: TGCGCCAGCAGCTGGGACCTACTGAGCTCCTATAATTCACCCCTCCACTTT. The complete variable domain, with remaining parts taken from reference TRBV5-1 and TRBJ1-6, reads KAGVTQTPRYLIKTRGQQVTLSCSPISGHRSVSWYQQTPGQGLQFLFEYFSETQRNKGNFPGRFSGRQFSNSRSEMNVSTLELGDSALYLCASSWDLLSSYNSPLHFGNGTRLTVT.

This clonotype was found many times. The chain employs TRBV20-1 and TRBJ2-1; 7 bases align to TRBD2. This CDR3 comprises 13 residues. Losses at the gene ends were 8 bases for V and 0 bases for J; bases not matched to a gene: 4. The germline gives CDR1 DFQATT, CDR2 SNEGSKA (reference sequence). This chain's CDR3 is CSSGTNSYNEQFF. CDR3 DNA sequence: TGCAGTTCCGGGACTAACTCCTACAATGAGCAGTTCTTC.

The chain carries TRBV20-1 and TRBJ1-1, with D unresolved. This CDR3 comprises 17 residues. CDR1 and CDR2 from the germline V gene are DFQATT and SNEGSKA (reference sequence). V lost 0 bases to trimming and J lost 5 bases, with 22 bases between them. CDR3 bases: TGCAGTGCTAGAGATGAAGTCGCGGCAGGACTGCGTACTGAAGCTTTCTTT. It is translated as CSARDEVAAGLRTEAFF.